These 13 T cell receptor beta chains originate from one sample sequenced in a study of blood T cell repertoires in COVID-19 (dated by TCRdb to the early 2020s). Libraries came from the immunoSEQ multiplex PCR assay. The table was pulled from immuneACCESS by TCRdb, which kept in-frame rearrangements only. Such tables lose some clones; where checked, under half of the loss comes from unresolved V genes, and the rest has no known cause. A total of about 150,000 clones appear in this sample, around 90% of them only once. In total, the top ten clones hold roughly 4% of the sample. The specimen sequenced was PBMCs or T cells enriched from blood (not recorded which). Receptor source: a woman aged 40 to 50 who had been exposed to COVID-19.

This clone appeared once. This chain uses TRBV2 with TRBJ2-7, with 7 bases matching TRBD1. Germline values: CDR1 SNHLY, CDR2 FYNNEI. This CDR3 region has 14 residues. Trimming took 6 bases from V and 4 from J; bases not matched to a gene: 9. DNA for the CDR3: TGTGCCAGCAGAGCCGGGACAGTGGTGTACGAGCAGTACTTC. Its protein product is CASRAGTVVYEQYF.

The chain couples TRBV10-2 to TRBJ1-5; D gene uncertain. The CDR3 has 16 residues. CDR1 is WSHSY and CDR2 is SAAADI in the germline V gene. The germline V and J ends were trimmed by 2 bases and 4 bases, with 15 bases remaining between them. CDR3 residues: CASSEPVHRGNQPQHF. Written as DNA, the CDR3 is TGCGCCAGCAGTGAGCCGGTCCACCGAGGGAATCAGCCCCAGCATTTT.

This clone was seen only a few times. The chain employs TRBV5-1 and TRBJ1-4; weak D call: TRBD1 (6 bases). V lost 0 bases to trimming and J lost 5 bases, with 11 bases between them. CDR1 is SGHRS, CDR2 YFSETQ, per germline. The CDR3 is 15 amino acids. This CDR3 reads CASSLGGGDNEKLFF. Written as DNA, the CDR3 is TGCGCCAGCAGCTTGGGAGGGGGTGACAATGAAAAACTGTTTTTT.

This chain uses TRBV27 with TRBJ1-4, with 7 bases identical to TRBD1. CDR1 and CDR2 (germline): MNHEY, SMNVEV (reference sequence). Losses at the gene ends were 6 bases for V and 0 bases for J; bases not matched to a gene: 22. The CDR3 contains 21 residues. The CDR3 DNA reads TGTGCCAGCAGAGGGTGGGTACCGGGACAGAGCCCTTTTGCAACTAATGAAAAACTGTTTTTT. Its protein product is CASRGWVPGQSPFATNEKLFF.

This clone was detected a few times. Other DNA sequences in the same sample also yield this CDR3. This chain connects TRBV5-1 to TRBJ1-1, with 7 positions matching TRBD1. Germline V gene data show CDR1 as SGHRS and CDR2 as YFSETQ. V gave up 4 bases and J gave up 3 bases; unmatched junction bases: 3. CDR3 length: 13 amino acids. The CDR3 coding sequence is TGCGCCAGCAGCCTGCAGGGGGACACTGAAGCTTTCTTT. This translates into CASSLQGDTEAFF.

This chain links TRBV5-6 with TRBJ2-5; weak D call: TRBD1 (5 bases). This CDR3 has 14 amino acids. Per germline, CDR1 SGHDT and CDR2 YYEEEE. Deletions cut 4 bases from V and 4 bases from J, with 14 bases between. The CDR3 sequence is CASSGQGLGETQYF. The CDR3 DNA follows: TGTGCCAGCAGCGGTCAGGGTTTAGGAGAGACCCAGTACTTC.

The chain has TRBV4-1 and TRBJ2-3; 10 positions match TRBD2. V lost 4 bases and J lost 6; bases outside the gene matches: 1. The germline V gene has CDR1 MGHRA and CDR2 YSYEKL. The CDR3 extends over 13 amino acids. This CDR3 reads CASSPSGGDTQYF. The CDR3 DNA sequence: TGCGCCAGCAGCCCTAGCGGGGGTGATACGCAGTATTTT.

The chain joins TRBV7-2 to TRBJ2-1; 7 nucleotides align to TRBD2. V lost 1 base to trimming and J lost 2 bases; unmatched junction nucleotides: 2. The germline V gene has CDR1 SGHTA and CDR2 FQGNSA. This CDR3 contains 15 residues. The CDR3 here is CASSLGGSTYNEQFF. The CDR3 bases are TGTGCCAGCAGCTTAGGCGGGAGTACCTACAATGAGCAGTTCTTC.

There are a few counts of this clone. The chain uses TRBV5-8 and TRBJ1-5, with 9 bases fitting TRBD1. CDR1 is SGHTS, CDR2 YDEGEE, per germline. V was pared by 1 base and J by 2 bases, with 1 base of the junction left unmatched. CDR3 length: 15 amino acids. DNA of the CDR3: TGTGCCAGCAGCTTGACAGGGGGCGGCAATCAGCCCCAGCATTTT. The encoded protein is CASSLTGGGNQPQHF.

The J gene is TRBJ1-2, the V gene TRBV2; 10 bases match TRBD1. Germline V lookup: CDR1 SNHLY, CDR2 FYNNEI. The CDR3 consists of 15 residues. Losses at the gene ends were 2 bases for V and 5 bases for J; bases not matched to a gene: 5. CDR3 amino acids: CASSESGQGFYGYTF. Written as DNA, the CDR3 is TGTGCCAGCAGTGAATCGGGACAGGGGTTTTATGGCTACACCTTC.

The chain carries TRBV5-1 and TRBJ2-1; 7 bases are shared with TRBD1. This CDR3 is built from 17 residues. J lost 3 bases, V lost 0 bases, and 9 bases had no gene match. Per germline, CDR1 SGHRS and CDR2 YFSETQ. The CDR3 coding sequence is TGCGCCAGCAGCTTGGCCTCAGGGGGTTTGGGCTACAATGAGCAGTTCTTC. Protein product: CASSLASGGLGYNEQFF.

The CDR3 region is CASSSRGRTGELFF. The CDR3 coding sequence is TGTGCCAGCAGTAGCAGGGGGCGTACCGGGGAGCTGTTTTTT. The chain joins TRBV6-1 to TRBJ2-2; 8 nucleotides agree with TRBD1. Germline CDR1 is MNHNS and CDR2 is SASEGT. The CDR3 runs 14 residues. The V gene end was trimmed by 5 bases and the J gene end by 5 bases; junction bases not matched to a gene: 4.

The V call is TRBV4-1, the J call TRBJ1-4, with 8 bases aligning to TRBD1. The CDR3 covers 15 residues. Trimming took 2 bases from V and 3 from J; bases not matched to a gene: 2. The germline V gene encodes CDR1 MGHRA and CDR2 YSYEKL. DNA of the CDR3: TGCGCCAGCAGCCAACAGGGGGCAGCTAATGAAAAACTGTTTTTT. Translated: CASSQQGAANEKLFF.